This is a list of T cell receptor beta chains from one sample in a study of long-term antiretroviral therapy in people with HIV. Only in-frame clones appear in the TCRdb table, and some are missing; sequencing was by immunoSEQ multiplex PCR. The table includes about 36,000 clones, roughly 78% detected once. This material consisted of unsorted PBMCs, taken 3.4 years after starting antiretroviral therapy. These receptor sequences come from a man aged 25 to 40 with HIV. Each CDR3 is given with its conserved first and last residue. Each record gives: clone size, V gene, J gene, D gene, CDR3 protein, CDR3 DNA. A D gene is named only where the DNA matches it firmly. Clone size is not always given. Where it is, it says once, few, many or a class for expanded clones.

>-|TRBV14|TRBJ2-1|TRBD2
CASSQGLAGVHEQFF
TGTGCCAGCAGCCAGGGACTAGCGGGAGTCCATGAGCAGTTCTTC
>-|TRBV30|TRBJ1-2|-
CAWSSGFPRYGYTF
TGTGCCTGGAGTTCGGGGTTCCCTCGCTATGGCTACACCTTC
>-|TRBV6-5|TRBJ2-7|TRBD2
CASSYGLLAGPYEQYF
TGTGCCAGCAGTTACGGGTTGCTAGCGGGACCCTACGAGCAGTACTTC
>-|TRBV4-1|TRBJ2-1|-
CASSQDPGVEGNEQFF
TGCGCCAGCAGCCAAGATCCGGGAGTAGAGGGCAATGAGCAGTTCTTC
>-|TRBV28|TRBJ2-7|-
CASSLGRGSAAAYEQYF
TGTGCCAGCAGTTTGGGCAGGGGCTCGGCCGCAGCCTACGAGCAGTACTTC
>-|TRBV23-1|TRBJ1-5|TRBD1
CASIKGQVNQPQHF
TGCGCCAGCATAAAAGGACAGGTTAATCAGCCCCAGCATTTT
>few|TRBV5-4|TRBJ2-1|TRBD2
CASSLTSGPYNEQFF
TGTGCCAGCAGCTTGACTAGCGGCCCCTACAATGAGCAGTTCTTC
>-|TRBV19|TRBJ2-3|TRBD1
CASRYRGADTQYF
TGTGCCAGTAGGTACAGGGGTGCAGATACGCAGTATTTT
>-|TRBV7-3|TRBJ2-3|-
CASSLQLGRDTQYF
TGTGCCAGCAGCCTTCAATTGGGGAGAGATACGCAGTATTTT
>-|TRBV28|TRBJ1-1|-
CASSSRWGQNTEAFF
TGTGCCAGCAGCTCCCGATGGGGACAGAACACTGAAGCTTTCTTT
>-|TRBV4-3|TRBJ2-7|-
CASSQDRVTYEQYF
TGCGCCAGCAGCCAAGACAGGGTTACCTACGAGCAGTACTTC
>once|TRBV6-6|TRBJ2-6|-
CASSLSGTGANVLTF
TGTGCCAGCAGTTTGTCAGGAACTGGGGCCAACGTCCTGACTTTC
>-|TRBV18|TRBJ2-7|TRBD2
CASSRQTSGTALGEQYF
TGTGCCAGCTCACGACAGACTAGCGGGACGGCATTGGGCGAGCAGTACTTC
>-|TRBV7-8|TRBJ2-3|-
CASSPSDGIADTQYF
TGTGCCAGCAGCCCATCGGACGGTATTGCAGATACGCAGTATTTT
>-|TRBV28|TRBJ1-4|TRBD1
CASMETGVDEKLFF
TGTGCCAGCATGGAAACAGGGGTGGATGAAAAACTGTTTTTT
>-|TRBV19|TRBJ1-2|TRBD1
CASSLLPGQGTNYGYTF
TGTGCCAGTAGTTTGCTTCCGGGACAGGGAACTAACTATGGCTACACCTTC
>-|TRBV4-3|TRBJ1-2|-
CASSQDTGAAGYTF
TGCGCCAGCAGCCAAGATACGGGGGCTGCTGGCTACACCTTC
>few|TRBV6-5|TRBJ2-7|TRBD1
CASKRTGLREQYF
TGTGCCAGCAAGCGGACAGGGTTGAGGGAGCAGTACTTC
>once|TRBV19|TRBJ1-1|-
CASSLPGALNTEAFF
TGTGCCAGTAGTCTACCAGGGGCCCTGAACACTGAAGCTTTCTTT
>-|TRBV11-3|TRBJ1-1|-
CASSLKRNTEAFF
TGTGCCAGCAGTTTAAAGAGGAACACTGAAGCTTTCTTT
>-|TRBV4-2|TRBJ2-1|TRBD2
CASSYGGGRSYNEQFF
TGTGCCAGCAGCTACGGGGGGGGTAGGTCCTACAATGAGCAGTTCTTC
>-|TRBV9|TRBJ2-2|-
CASSVVSGNTGELFF
TGTGCCAGCAGCGTAGTATCGGGGAACACCGGGGAGCTGTTTTTT
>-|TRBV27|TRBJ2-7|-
CASSPHRGSEQYF
TGTGCCAGCAGTCCGCACCGGGGGTCTGAGCAGTACTTC
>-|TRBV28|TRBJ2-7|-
CASSQTGTSSYEQYF
TGTGCCAGCAGTCAAACAGGGACGTCGTCCTACGAGCAGTACTTC
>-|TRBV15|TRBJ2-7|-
CATRGHLDSWYEQYF
TGTGCCACCAGAGGTCATCTGGACAGCTGGTACGAGCAGTACTTC
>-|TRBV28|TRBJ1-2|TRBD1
CASSLSGQGIKDGYTF
TGTGCCAGCAGTTTATCGGGACAGGGGATTAAGGATGGCTACACCTTC
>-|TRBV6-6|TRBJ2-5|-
CASSYGETQYF
TGTGCCAGCAGTTATGGAGAGACCCAGTACTTC
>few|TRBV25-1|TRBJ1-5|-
CASSESGGVGIWNQPQHF
TGTGCCAGCAGTGAATCCGGGGGGGTAGGAATTTGGAATCAGCCCCAGCATTTT